What follows are 8 T cell receptor beta chains derived from one specimen sequenced in a study of T-cell reconstitution after alpha-beta-depleted transplantation in children. For TCRbeta, the library was prepared with unique molecular identifiers. MiXCR, applied by TCRdb to the PCR reads, yields one record per CDR3 protein. The sample records around 580,000 distinct CDR3 sequences, around 23% being singletons. The source material was PBMCs, mostly from graft donor cells, sampled 360 days after TCRalphabeta/CD19-depleted stem cell transplant. The receptor set was obtained from a boy under three years old who had a stem cell transplant for acute myeloid leukemia, so the T cells may come from the graft donor.

The chain uses TRBV28 and TRBJ1-5; D is uncertain. The CDR3 sequence is 16 residues long. V was clipped by 5 bases and J by 10 bases, with 24 bases between them. Germline CDR1 is MDHEN and CDR2 is SYDVKM. This chain's CDR3 is CASSPGGSGSARPQHF. The CDR3 DNA is TGTGCCAGCAGTCCGGGTGGGTCGGGGAGCGCGAGACCCCAGCATTTT.

The V gene is TRBV25-1, the J gene TRBJ2-7; a possible D gene is TRBD1 (6 bases). The V gene lost 2 bases and the J gene lost 2 bases, with 19 bases spanning the gap. Germline-derived CDR1 and CDR2 are MGHDK and SYGVNS. The length of the CDR3 is 17 residues. The CDR3 bases are TGTGCCAGCAGTGAAGGATACAGGGTTGGCAGACCCTACGAGCAGTACTTC. Encoded protein: CASSEGYRVGRPYEQYF.

The chain combines TRBV7-9 with TRBJ2-7; D call uncertain. The CDR3 is 14 residues long. The V end lost 1 base, the J end lost 0 bases, and 7 bases lay between the germline ends. CDR1 is SEHNR, CDR2 FQNEAQ, per germline (reference sequence). The CDR3 reads CASSLVSSSYEQYF. For the CDR3, the DNA is TGTGCCAGCAGCTTAGTATCTAGCTCCTACGAGCAGTACTTC.

The chain combines TRBV6-5 with TRBJ1-1; D gene unclear. V was trimmed by 0 bases and J by 5 bases, leaving 13 bases between them. This CDR3 has 15 amino acids. CDR1 and CDR2 (germline): MNHEY, SVGAGI. CDR3 DNA: TGTGCCAGCAGTTACTCTCTGGCCGTGGGGACTGAAGCTTTCTTT. Residues: CASSYSLAVGTEAFF.

This clonotype was seen many times. V usage is TRBV7-9 and J usage is TRBJ2-7, with 7 bases identical to TRBD1. Germline assignment: CDR1 SEHNR and CDR2 FQNEAQ (reference sequence). The CDR3 covers 13 residues. With V trimmed by 2 bases and J by 5 bases, 3 bases remained unmatched. The DNA of the CDR3 is TGTGCCAGCAGCTTACTGACAGGGAACGAGCAGTACGTC. This gives the protein CASSLLTGNEQYV.

This chain joins TRBV6-5 and TRBJ2-1; no definite D call. CDR3 length: 15 residues. V was trimmed by 2 bases and J by 0 bases, leaving 8 bases between them. Germline loops: CDR1 MNHEY, CDR2 SVGAGI. The CDR3 region has the DNA TGTGCCAGCAGTTACGGCGCCCGCTCCTACAATGAGCAGTTCTTC. As protein: CASSYGARSYNEQFF.

Only a few counts were recorded for this clonotype. The rearrangement links TRBV20-1 to TRBJ2-1; 9 bases agree with TRBD2. CDR1 is DFQATT, CDR2 SNEGSKA, per germline (reference sequence). This CDR3 spans 15 amino acids. Unmatched junction bases numbered 6, after V lost 0 bases and J lost 6 bases. CDR3 residues: CSARELSGGSNEQFF. CDR3 sequence (DNA): TGCAGTGCTAGAGAACTGAGCGGGGGGTCCAATGAGCAGTTCTTC.

J is TRBJ2-2 and V is TRBV7-9; 7 bases fit TRBD2. V was clipped by 5 bases and J by 1 base; unmatched bases: 7. Germline CDR1 reads SEHNR; CDR2 reads FQNEAQ (reference sequence). The CDR3 totals 16 residues. CDR3 amino acids: CASSKRTSLNTGELFF. The DNA of the CDR3 is TGTGCCAGCAGCAAGAGGACTAGTCTGAACACCGGGGAGCTGTTTTTT. The full variable domain, its missing parts supplied by reference TRBV7-9 and TRBJ2-2, is DTGVSQNPRHKITKRGQNVTFRCDPISEHNRLYWYRQTLGQGPEFLTYFQNEAQLEKSRLLSDRFSAERPKGSFSTLEIQRTEQGDSAMYLCASSKRTSLNTGELFFGEGSRLTVL.